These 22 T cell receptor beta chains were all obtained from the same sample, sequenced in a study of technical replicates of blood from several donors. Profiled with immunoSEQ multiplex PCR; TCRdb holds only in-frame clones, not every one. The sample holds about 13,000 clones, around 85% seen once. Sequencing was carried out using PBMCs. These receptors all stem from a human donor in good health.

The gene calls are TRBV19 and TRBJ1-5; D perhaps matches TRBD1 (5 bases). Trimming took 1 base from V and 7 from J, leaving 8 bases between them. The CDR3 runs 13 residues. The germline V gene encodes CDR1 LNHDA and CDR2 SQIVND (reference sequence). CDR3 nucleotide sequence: TGTGCCAGTAGTATAGGGGGCGAGCAGCCCCAGCATTTT. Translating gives CASSIGGEQPQHF.

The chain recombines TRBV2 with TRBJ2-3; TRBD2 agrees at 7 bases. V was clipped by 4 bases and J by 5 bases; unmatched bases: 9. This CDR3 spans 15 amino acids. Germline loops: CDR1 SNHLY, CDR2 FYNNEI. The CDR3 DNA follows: TGTGCCAGCAGTGCGGCTAGCGGAGCAGAAGATACGCAGTATTTT. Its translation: CASSAASGAEDTQYF.

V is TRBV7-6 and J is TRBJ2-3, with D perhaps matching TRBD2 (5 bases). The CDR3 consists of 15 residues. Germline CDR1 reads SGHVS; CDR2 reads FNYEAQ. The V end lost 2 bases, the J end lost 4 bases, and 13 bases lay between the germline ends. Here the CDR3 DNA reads TGTGCCAGCAGCTTAAGGGCTAGCTTGGCAGATACGCAGTATTTT. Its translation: CASSLRASLADTQYF.

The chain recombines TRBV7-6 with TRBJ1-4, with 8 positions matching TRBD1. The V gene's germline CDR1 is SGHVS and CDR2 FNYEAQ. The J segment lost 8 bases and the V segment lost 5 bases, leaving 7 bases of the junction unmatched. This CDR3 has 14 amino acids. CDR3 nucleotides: TGTGCCAGCAGCACCGGACAGGGAAGCGAAAAACTGTTTTTT. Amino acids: CASSTGQGSEKLFF. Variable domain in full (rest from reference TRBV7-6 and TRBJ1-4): GAGVSQSPRYKVTKRGQDVALRCDPISGHVSLYWYRQALGQGPEFLTYFNYEAQQDKSGLPNDRFSAERPEGSISTLTIQRTEQRDSAMYRCASSTGQGSEKLFFGSGTQLSVL.

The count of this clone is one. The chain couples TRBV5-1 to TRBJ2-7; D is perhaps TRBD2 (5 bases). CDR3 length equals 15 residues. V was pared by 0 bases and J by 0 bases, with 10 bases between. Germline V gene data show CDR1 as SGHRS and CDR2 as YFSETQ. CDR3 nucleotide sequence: TGCGCCAGCAGCTTGGAGCGGTGGAGCTCCTACGAGCAGTACTTC. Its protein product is CASSLERWSSYEQYF.

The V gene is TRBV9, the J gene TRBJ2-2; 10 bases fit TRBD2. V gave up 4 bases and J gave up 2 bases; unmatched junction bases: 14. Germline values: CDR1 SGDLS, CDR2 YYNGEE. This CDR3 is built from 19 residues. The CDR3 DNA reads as TGTGCCAGCAGCTCGACCGGGACTAGCGCGAACAAAAACACCGGGGAGCTGTTTTTT. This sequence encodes CASSSTGTSANKNTGELFF.

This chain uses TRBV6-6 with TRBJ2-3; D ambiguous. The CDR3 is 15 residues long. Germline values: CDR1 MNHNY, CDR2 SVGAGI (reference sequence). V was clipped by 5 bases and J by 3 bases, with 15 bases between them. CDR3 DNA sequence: TGTGCCAGCAGTAGGTTCGGTTCTAGTACAGATACGCAGTATTTT. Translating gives CASSRFGSSTDTQYF.

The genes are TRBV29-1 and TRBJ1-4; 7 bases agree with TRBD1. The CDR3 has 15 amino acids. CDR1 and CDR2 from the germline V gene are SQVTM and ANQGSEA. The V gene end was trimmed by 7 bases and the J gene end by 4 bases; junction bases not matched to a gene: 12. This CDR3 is CSAVGGGQINEKLFF. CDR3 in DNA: TGCAGCGCCGTAGGGGGCGGGCAAATTAATGAAAAACTGTTTTTT.

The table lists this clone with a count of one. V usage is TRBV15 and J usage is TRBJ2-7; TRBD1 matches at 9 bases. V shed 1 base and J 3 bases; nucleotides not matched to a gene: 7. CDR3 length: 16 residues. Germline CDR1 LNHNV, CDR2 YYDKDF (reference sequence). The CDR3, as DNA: TGTGCCACCAGCAGAGTTCGGACAGGGGCCTTCTACGAGCAGTACTTC. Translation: CATSRVRTGAFYEQYF.

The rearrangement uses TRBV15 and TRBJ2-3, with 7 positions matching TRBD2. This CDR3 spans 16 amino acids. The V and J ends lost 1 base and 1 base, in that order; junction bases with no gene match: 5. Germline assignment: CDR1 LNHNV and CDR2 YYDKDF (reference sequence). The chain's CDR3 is CATSRVGLDGTDTQYF. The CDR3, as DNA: TGTGCCACCAGCAGAGTAGGACTAGATGGCACAGATACGCAGTATTTT.

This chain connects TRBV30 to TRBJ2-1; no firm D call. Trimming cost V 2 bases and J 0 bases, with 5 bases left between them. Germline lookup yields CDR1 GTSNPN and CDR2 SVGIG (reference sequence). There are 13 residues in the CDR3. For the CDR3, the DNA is TGTGCCTGGAGTTTTAGCTCCTACAATGAGCAGTTCTTC. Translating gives CAWSFSSYNEQFF.

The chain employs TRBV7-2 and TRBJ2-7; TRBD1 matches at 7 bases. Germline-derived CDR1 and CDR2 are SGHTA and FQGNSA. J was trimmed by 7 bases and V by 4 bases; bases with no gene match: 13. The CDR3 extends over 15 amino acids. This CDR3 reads CASSSRQGPAGEQYF. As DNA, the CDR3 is TGTGCCAGCAGCTCCCGACAGGGACCGGCTGGGGAGCAGTACTTC.

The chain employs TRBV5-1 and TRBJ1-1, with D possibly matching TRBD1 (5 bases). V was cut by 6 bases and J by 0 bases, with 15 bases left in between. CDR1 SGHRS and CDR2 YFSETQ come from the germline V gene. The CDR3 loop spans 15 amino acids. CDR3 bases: TGCGCCAGCACCCTAACAGGTGACATGAACACTGAAGCTTTCTTT. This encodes CASTLTGDMNTEAFF.

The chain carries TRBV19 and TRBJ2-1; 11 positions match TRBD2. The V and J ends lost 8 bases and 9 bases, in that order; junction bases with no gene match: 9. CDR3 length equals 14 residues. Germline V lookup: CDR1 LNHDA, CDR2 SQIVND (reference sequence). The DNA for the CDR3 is TGTGCCAGTGATACTAGCGGGAGAAAGGGTGAGCAGTTCTTC. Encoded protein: CASDTSGRKGEQFF.

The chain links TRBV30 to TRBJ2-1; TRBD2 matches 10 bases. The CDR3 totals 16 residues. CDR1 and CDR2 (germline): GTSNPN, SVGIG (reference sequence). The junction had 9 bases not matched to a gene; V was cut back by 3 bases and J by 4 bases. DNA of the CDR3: TGTGCCTGGAGCACCGGGGGAGCGGGAGGGTACAATGAGCAGTTCTTC. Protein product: CAWSTGGAGGYNEQFF.

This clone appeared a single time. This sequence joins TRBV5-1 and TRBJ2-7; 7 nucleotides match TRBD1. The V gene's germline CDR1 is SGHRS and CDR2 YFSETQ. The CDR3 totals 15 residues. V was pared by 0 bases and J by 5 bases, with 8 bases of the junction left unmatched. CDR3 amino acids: CASSLARGGLDEQYF. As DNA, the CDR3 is TGCGCCAGCAGCTTGGCTAGAGGGGGCCTCGACGAGCAGTACTTC.

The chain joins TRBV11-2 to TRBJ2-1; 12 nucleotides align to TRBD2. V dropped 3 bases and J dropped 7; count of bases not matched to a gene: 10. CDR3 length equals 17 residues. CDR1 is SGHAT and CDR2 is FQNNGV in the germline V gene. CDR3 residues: CASSFRVTSGSGNEQFF. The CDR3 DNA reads TGTGCCAGCAGCTTTCGCGTGACTAGCGGGAGTGGGAATGAGCAGTTCTTC.

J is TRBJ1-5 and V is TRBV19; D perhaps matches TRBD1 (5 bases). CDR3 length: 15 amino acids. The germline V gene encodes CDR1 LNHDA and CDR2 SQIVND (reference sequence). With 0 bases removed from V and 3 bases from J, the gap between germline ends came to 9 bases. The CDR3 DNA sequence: TGTGCCAGTAGTATAGAGGGGGGAACCAATCAGCCCCAGCATTTT. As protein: CASSIEGGTNQPQHF.

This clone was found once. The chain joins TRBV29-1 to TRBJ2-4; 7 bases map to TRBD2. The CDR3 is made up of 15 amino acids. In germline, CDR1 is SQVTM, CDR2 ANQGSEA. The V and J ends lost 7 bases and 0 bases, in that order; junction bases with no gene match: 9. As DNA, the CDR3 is TGCAGCGCCGGTTTAGCGGGCGAAGCCAAAAACATTCAGTACTTC. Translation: CSAGLAGEAKNIQYF.

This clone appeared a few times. The CDR3 DNA sequence: TGCGCCAGCAGCTCAGGGTCCGGGGCCAACGTCCTGACTTTC. Encoded protein: CASSSGSGANVLTF. V gene TRBV5-1 combines with J gene TRBJ2-6; TRBD1 is a possible D gene (5 bases). The V gene's germline CDR1 is SGHRS and CDR2 YFSETQ. The CDR3 length is 14 residues. V was clipped by 3 bases and J by 4 bases, with 8 bases between them.

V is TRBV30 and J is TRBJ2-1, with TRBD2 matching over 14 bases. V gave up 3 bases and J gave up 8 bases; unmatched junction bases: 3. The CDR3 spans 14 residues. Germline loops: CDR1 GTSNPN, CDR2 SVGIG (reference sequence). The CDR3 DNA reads TGTGCCTGGAGGGGACTAGCGGGAGATCATGAGCAGTTCTTC. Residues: CAWRGLAGDHEQFF. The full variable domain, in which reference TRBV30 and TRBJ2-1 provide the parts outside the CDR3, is SQTIHQWPATLVQPVGSPLSLECTVEGTSNPNLYWYRQAAGRGLQLLFYSVGIGQISSEVPQNLSASRPQDRQFILSSKKLLLSDSGFYLCAWRGLAGDHEQFFGPGTRLTVL.

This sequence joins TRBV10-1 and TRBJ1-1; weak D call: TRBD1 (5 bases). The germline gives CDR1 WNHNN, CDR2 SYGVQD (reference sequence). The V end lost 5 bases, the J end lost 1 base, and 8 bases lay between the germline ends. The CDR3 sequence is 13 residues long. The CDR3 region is CASSFGQNTEAFF. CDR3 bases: TGCGCCAGCAGTTTTGGACAGAACACTGAAGCTTTCTTT.